The text below deals with one T cell receptor beta chain. Antigen specificity is unknown. cDNA libraries for TRB were generated by 5' RACE incorporating UMI labels. TCRdb reworked the 5' RACE reads into one entry per CDR3 protein, no DNA. This listing includes 100,000 to 150,000 distinct CDR3 sequences. This sample was taken from a study of CXCR3-negative and CXCR3-positive naive CD8 T cells. The study's findings and limits: When CXCR3-positive naive cells were set against CXCR3-negative naive cells, the former had more hydrophobic TRB CDR3s. It was found that naive subsets had comparable surface CD5, and TCR strength was inferred from TRB CDR3 properties. Memory, not naive, CXCR3-negative and CXCR3-positive cells differed in TRBV-TRBJ usage. Whereas both naive subsets had comparably high diversity, memory CD8+ cells had much lower diversity.

This CDR3 has 16 residues. Germline-derived CDR1 and CDR2 are SGHDN and FVKESK. This chain uses TRBV14 with TRBJ2-1; TCRdb outputs TRBD2, but without DNA this stays unchecked. The sequencing sample was made of naive CXCR3- CD8+ T cells from blood. Subset noted: CD45RO-CCR7+CD27+CD95- naive CD8+ T cells lacking CXCR3 (TNR3-). The clonotype originates from a human donor in good health. Some clones in this sample may be carry-over from other donors' samples. This CDR3 is CASSQARGGAYNEQFF.